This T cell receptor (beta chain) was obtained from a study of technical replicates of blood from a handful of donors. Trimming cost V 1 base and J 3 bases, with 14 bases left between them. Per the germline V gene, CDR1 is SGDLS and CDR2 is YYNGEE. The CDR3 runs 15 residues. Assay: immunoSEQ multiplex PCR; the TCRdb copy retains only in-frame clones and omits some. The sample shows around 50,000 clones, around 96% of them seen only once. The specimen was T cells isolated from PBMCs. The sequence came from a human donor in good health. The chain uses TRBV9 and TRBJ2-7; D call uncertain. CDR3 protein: CASSVTARPLYEQYF. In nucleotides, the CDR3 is TGTGCCAGCAGCGTAACCGCGCGGCCCCTCTACGAGCAGTACTTC.